This is a list of T cell receptor beta chains from one sample in a study of shared clonotypes between healthy human individuals. The assay was immunoSEQ multiplex PCR, and TCRdb's table has in-frame clones only and misses some. Of a few million clones listed, more than 90% were seen once; the top ten hold 0.11% to 0.15%. Sequences were obtained from naive CD4+ T cells sorted from blood. These receptors all come from a man between 18 and 29 years old in good health. Each CDR3 is given with its conserved first and last residue. The D gene is left open where the match is weak. Expanded clones are given a class, and other clones once, few, many or no size at all.

>TRBD1|TRBJ1-1|NA|TRBV6-1
TGTGCCATCAGTGAAGGGGACAGGGGCTCTGAAGCTTTCTTT
CAISEGDRGSEAFF
>NA|TRBJ1-2|NA|TRBV11-2
TGTGCCAGCAGTCTGGCGGGGTGGGGCTACACCTTC
CASSLAGWGYTF
>NA|TRBJ2-1|NA|TRBV4-3
TGCGCCAGCAGCCAGGAAGCGGGCCGGCAAGGGGAGCAGTTCTTC
CASSQEAGRQGEQFF
>NA|TRBJ2-7|once|TRBV19
TGTGCCAGTAGAAACCGGGACGGATACTACGAGCAGTACTTC
CASRNRDGYYEQYF
>TRBD1|TRBJ1-1|NA|TRBV6-5
TGTGCCAGCAGTCTACAGGGGAGTGGGACTGAAGCTTTCTTT
CASSLQGSGTEAFF
>NA|TRBJ2-5|NA|TRBV18
TGTGCCAGCTCCCTCCGAGAAGAGACCCAGTACTTC
CASSLREETQYF
>NA|TRBJ2-7|once|TRBV2
TGTGCCAGCAGTGAAAATACAGGTGCGCGGGAGCAGTACTTC
CASSENTGAREQYF
>NA|TRBJ2-1|NA|TRBV11-2
TGTGCCAGCAGCTTACACCTGATGGACGATGAGCAGTTCTTC
CASSLHLMDDEQFF
>NA|TRBJ2-5|NA|TRBV28
TGTGCCAGCAGTTCACCTTCTAGCCCCGAGACCCAGTACTTC
CASSSPSSPETQYF
>NA|TRBJ1-5|NA|TRBV6-5
TGTGCCAGCCGGGGGAAAAGCAATCAGCCCCAGCATTTT
CASRGKSNQPQHF
>TRBD1|TRBJ2-7|once|TRBV9
TGTGCCAGCAGCGTAGCGCAAGGGACAGAAGTCTACGAGCAGTACTTC
CASSVAQGTEVYEQYF
>TRBD1|TRBJ2-7|once|TRBV5-1
TGCGCCAGTACGAGAGATCCGGGACAGAACTCCTACGAGCAGTACTTC
CASTRDPGQNSYEQYF
>NA|TRBJ2-3|NA|TRBV5-6
TGTGCCAGCAGCTCCTCCGGTACCACAGATACGCAGTATTTT
CASSSSGTTDTQYF
>TRBD2|TRBJ2-3|NA|TRBV5-4
TGTGCCAGCAGGAGAGACGCGGGACTAGTCACAGATACGCAGTATTTT
CASRRDAGLVTDTQYF
>TRBD2|TRBJ2-1|NA|TRBV6-1
TGTGCCAGCAGCGTGAGCGGGACCGACAATGAGCAGTTCTTC
CASSVSGTDNEQFF
>TRBD1|TRBJ2-1|NA|TRBV6-1
TGTGCCAACGGGGACAGGGACATCTACAATGAGCAGTTCTTC
CANGDRDIYNEQFF
>NA|TRBJ1-1|NA|TRBV5-1
TGCGCCAGCAGCTTGGCGACAGCCACTGAAGCTTTCTTT
CASSLATATEAFF
>NA|TRBJ2-3|NA|TRBV7-2
TGTGCCAGCAGCCGGCCCCCCAGGGATACGCAGTATTTT
CASSRPPRDTQYF
>TRBD1|TRBJ2-1|NA|TRBV7-9
TGTGCCAGCAGCCTGCCAGGGGGAAGTAACAATGAGCAGTTCTTC
CASSLPGGSNNEQFF
>NA|TRBJ1-3|once|TRBV7-9
TGTGCCAGCAGCTTAGCGGGGCAGGGATTTGGAAACACCATATATTTT
CASSLAGQGFGNTIYF
>TRBD1|TRBJ2-1|NA|TRBV5-1
TGCGCCAGCAGCACAGGACAGGAGTCCTACAATGAGCAGTTCTTC
CASSTGQESYNEQFF
>NA|TRBJ1-1|NA|TRBV5-1
TGCGCCAGCACCCCGGCCGGGGGCTTAACTGAAGCTTTCTTT
CASTPAGGLTEAFF
>NA|TRBJ1-6|NA|TRBV7-3
TGTGCCAGCAGCTTAACGGGGAGGCAGACTAATTCACCCCTCCACTTT
CASSLTGRQTNSPLHF
>NA|TRBJ1-4|NA|TRBV5-1
TGCGCCAGCAGCTTGGAGGGGGACAAAAATGAAAAACTGTTTTTT
CASSLEGDKNEKLFF
>NA|TRBJ2-3|NA|TRBV5-5
TGTGCCAGCAACCTACCACAGGGAGGGGCAGATACGCAGTATTTT
CASNLPQGGADTQYF
>NA|TRBJ2-2|NA|TRBV6-6
TGTGCCAGCAGTTCCCAGGAGGCCGGCACCGGGGAGCTGTTTTTT
CASSSQEAGTGELFF
>NA|TRBJ1-1|few|TRBV5-4
TGTGCCAGCAGCTTGGGCGGGGCCCTCATGAACACTGAAGCTTTCTTT
CASSLGGALMNTEAFF
>NA|TRBJ1-1|NA|TRBV6-5
TGTGCCAGCAGAGACTCGACAGGGAACACTGAAGCTTTCTTT
CASRDSTGNTEAFF
>TRBD2|TRBJ2-7|NA|TRBV6-5
TGTGCCAGCAGTAACCGACTAGCGGGAGTCGGCGAGCAGTACTTC
CASSNRLAGVGEQYF
>NA|TRBJ2-7|NA|TRBV5-5
TGTGCCAGCAGCTTGGAAATGGCAGGATGGGCCTACGAGCAGTACTTC
CASSLEMAGWAYEQYF
>TRBD2|TRBJ2-1|NA|TRBV6-6
TGTGCCAGCAGTTACCCCTCCCGCGGGAGTTACAATGAGCAGTTCTTC
CASSYPSRGSYNEQFF
>TRBD1|TRBJ2-7|NA|TRBV10-3
TGTGCCATCGGGACAGGGTGGTACGAGCAGTACTTC
CAIGTGWYEQYF
>NA|TRBJ2-7|NA|TRBV7-4
TGTGCCAGCAGCGACAGGACGGTTGTAGGCTCCTACGAGCAGTACTTC
CASSDRTVVGSYEQYF
>NA|TRBJ2-7|NA|TRBV7-2
TGTGCCAGCAGCTTACAGGGCTACGAGCAGTACTTC
CASSLQGYEQYF
>NA|TRBJ2-3|NA|TRBV7-9
TGTGCCAGCAGCTTGACTTTACCCACAGATACGCAGTATTTT
CASSLTLPTDTQYF
>NA|TRBJ1-4|NA|TRBV7-9
TGTGCCAGCAACCCAGGGGTGTCTAATGAAAAACTGTTTTTT
CASNPGVSNEKLFF
>NA|TRBJ2-3|once|TRBV9
TGTGCCAGCAGCGTCTCGGGTTGGGAGAGCACAGATACGCAGTATTTT
CASSVSGWESTDTQYF
>NA|TRBJ1-4|NA|TRBV7-9
TGTGCCCAGCCGGGGCCTAATGAAAAGCCGGTTTTT
CAQPGPNEKPVF
>NA|TRBJ2-7|NA|TRBV18
TGTGCCAGTTCAAGGGGCGCCAGCTACGAGCAGTACTTC
CASSRGASYEQYF
>NA|TRBJ2-1|NA|TRBV11-2
TGTGCCAGCAGCTTAGTATCTGGGATAGGGGTCATTGCATACAATGAGCAGTTCTTC
CASSLVSGIGVIAYNEQFF
>NA|TRBJ1-4|NA|TRBV29-1
TGCAGCGTTGCAATCGGTGAAAAACTGTTTTTT
CSVAIGEKLFF
>NA|TRBJ2-5|NA|TRBV7-2
TGTGCCAGCAGCCCCGTTCAGGCAGGGGAGACCCAGTACTTC
CASSPVQAGETQYF
>TRBD1|TRBJ1-6|NA|TRBV4-1
TGCGCCACCAGTCCGGGACAGGCCTTCAGCCATAATTCACCCCTCCACTTT
CATSPGQAFSHNSPLHF
>NA|TRBJ2-7|once|TRBV5-1
TGCGCCAGCAGGTGGACCCGGGACACCTACGAGCAGTACTTC
CASRWTRDTYEQYF
>NA|TRBJ1-2|NA|TRBV6-1
TGTGCCAGCAGTGAAAAAATGGGCGGGAATGGCTACACCTTC
CASSEKMGGNGYTF
>NA|TRBJ2-7|once|TRBV5-1
TGCGCCAGCAGGAGTCATACCGGATCCTACGAGCAGTACTTC
CASRSHTGSYEQYF
>NA|TRBJ2-7|NA|TRBV18
TGTGCCAGCTCACCAACCAGCGGCTACGAGCAGTACTTC
CASSPTSGYEQYF
>NA|TRBJ2-3|once|TRBV4-2
TGTGCCAGCAGCCAAGTAAAGGGACACACAGATACGCAGTATTTT
CASSQVKGHTDTQYF
>TRBD1|TRBJ1-2|NA|TRBV5-1
TGCGCCAGCAGCGGAAAGGGACAGGGTGACTATGGCTACACCTTC
CASSGKGQGDYGYTF
>NA|TRBJ2-4|NA|TRBV2
TGTGCCAGCAGTCCTCGACAGGGACTAGCCAAAAACATTCAGTACTTC
CASSPRQGLAKNIQYF
>NA|TRBJ2-7|NA|TRBV2
TGTGCCAGCAGTTCTTTAGCCTACGAGCAGTACTTC
CASSSLAYEQYF
>TRBD1|TRBJ2-3|NA|TRBV5-1
TGCGCCAGCAGCTTGGGAGGGGGCTGGGGAGATACGCAGTATTTT
CASSLGGGWGDTQYF
>NA|TRBJ1-2|NA|TRBV7-2
TGTGCCAGCAGCTCTCGACAGGAGATCTATGGCTACACCTTC
CASSSRQEIYGYTF
>TRBD1|TRBJ1-4|NA|TRBV6-6
TGTGCCAGCAGTTACTGGGGACAGGGAGCTAATGAAAAACTGTTTTTT
CASSYWGQGANEKLFF
>TRBD2|TRBJ2-3|NA|TRBV6-5
TGTGCCAGCGGGGGGGGGAACGCGCAGTATTTT
CASGGGNAQYF